This T cell receptor beta chain appears in the sequencing data of a study of response to subunit inactivated influenza vaccine. Study-level points and caveats: After each seasonal influenza vaccination, few new T cells are recruited, the authors suggested.

For this clonotype: Its target is unknown.

The V and J ends lost 3 bases and 2 bases respectively, with 17 bases between them. The germline CDR1 and CDR2 sequences are MGHRA and YSYEKL. The CDR3 covers 16 residues. Each CDR3 protein is one row after TCRdb ran MiXCR on the RT-PCR reads. Here the sample spans hundreds of thousands of distinct CDR3 sequences, 13% to 15% being singletons. Sequences were derived from PBMCs from blood, sampled 14 days before vaccination. This receptor was obtained from a man aged 50 or older who received an inactivated influenza vaccine. This sequence joins TRBV4-1 and TRBJ2-7; a weak D match, TRBD1 (6 bases). In DNA form, the CDR3 reads TGCGCCAGCAGCCACCCCACGGCAGGGGTGCCCTACGAGCAGTACTTC. Its protein is CASSHPTAGVPYEQYF.